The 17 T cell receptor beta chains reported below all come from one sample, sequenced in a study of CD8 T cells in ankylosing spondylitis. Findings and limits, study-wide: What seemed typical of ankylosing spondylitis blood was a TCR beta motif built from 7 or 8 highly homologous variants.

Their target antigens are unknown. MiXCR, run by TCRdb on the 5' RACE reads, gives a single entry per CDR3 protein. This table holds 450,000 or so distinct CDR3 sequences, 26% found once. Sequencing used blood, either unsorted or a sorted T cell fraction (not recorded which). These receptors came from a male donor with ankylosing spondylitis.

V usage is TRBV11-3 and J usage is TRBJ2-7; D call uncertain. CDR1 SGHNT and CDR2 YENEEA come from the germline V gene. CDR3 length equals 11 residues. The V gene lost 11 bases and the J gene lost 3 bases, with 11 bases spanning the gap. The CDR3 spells CAFPNGYEQYF. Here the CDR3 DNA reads TGTGCCTTCCCAAACGGCTACGAGCAGTACTTC.

Here the CDR3 reads CASSLRLLGYTF. In DNA, the CDR3 is TGTGCCAGCAGTTTGCGCCTACTGGGGTACACCTTC. The chain carries TRBV28 and TRBJ1-2, with D uncertain. CDR1 MDHEN and CDR2 SYDVKM come from the germline V gene. Trimming cost V 3 bases and J 11 bases, with 13 bases left between them. The CDR3 is 12 residues long.

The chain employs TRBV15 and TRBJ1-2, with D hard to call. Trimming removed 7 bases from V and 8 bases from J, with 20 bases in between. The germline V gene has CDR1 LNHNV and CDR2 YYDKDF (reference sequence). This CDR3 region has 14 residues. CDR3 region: CATMPHYGSGGYTF. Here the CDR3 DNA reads TGTGCCACCATGCCCCATTACGGATCGGGGGGCTACACCTTC. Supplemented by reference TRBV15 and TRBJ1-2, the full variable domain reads DAMVIQNPRYQVTQFGKPVTLSCSQTLNHNVMYWYQQKSSQAPKLLFHYYDKDFNNEADTPDNFQSRRPNTSFCFLDIRSPGLGDTAMYLCATMPHYGSGGYTFGSGTRLTVV.

CDR3: CASSVSGTGRETQYF. DNA of the CDR3: TGTGCCAGCAGTGTCTCCGGGACGGGTAGGGAGACCCAGTACTTC. V usage is TRBV28 and J usage is TRBJ2-5, with D possibly being TRBD1 or TRBD2 (5 bases each). V lost 5 bases, J lost 5 bases, and 18 bases lay in between. Looked up from germline, CDR1 is MDHEN and CDR2 is SYDVKM. The CDR3 length is 15 residues. The full variable domain, in which reference TRBV28 and TRBJ2-5 provide the parts outside the CDR3, is DVKVTQSSRYLVKRTGEKVFLECVQDMDHENMFWYRQDPGLGLRLIYFSYDVKMKEKGDIPEGYSVSREKKERFSLILESASTNQTSMYLCASSVSGTGRETQYFGPGTRLLVL.

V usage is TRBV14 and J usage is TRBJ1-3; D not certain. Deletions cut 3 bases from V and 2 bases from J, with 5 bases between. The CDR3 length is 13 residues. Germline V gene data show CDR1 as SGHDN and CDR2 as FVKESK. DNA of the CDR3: TGTGCCAGCAGCCAGAATGCTGGAAACACCATATATTTT. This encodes CASSQNAGNTIYF.

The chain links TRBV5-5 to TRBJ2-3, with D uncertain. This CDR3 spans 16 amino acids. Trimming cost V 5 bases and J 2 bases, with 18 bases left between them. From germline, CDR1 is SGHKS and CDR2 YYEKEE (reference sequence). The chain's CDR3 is CASRAPDGFFTDTQYF. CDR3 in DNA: TGTGCCAGCAGGGCCCCAGACGGATTTTTCACAGATACGCAGTATTTT.

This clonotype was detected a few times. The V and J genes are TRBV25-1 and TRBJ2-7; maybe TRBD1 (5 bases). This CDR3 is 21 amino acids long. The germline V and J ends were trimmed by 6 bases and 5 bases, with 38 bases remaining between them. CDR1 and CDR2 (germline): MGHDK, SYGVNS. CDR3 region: CASRYPLLRREHIPISDEQYF. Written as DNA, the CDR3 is TGTGCCAGCAGGTACCCTCTTTTACGCAGGGAACATATTCCTATTTCGGACGAGCAGTACTTC.

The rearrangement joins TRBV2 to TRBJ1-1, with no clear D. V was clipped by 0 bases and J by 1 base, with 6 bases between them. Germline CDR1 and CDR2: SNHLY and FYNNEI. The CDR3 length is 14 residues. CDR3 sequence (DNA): TGTGCCAGCAGTGAAGCGAGGGAGAACACTGAAGCTTTCTTT. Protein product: CASSEARENTEAFF.

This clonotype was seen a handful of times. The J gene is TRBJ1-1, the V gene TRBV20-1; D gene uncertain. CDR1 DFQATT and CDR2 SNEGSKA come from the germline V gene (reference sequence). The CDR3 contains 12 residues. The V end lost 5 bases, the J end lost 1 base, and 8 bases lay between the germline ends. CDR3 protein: CSAPNRNTEAFF. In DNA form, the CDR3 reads TGCAGTGCTCCAAACAGGAACACTGAAGCTTTCTTT.

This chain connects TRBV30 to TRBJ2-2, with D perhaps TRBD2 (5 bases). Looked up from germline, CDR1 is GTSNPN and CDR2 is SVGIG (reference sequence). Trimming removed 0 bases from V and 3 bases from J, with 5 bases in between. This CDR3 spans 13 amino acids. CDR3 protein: CAWSVEDTGELFF. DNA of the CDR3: TGTGCCTGGAGTGTGGAGGACACCGGGGAGCTGTTTTTT. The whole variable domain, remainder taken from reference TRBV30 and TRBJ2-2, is SQTIHQWPATLVQPVGSPLSLECTVEGTSNPNLYWYRQAAGRGLQLLFYSVGIGQISSEVPQNLSASRPQDRQFILSSKKLLLSDSGFYLCAWSVEDTGELFFGEGSRLTVL.

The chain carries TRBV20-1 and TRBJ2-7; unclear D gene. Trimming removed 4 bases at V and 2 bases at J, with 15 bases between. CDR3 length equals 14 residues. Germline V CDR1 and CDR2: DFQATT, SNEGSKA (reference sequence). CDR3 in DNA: TGCAGTGCTACCCCAGGAGATATTACCTACGAGCAGTACGTC. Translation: CSATPGDITYEQYV.

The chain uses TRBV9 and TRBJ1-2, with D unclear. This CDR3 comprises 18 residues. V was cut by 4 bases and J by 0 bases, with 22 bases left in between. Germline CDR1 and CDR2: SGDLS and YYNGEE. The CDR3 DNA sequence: TGTGCCAGCAGCCAATACCACGCTAGAGAGGGCGCTAACTATGGCTACACCTTC. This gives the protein CASSQYHAREGANYGYTF.

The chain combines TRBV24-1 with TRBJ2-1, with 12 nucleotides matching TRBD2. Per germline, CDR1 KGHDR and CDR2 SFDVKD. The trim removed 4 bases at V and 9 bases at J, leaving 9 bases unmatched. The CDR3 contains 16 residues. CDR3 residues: CATSDSGLAGTGEQFF. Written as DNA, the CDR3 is TGTGCCACCAGTGACTCCGGACTAGCGGGAACGGGTGAGCAGTTCTTC.

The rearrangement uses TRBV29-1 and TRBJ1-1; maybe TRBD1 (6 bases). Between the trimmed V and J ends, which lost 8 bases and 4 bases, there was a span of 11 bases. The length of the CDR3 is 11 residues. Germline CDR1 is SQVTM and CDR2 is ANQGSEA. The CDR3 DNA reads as TGCAGCCCTGGGGGGCCCACTGAAGCTTTCTTT. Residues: CSPGGPTEAFF.

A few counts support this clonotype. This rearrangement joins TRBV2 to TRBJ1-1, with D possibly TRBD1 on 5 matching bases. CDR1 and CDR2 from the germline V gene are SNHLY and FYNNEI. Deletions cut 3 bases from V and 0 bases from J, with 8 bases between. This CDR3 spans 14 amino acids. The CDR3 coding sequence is TGTGCCAGCAGTGACGCAGGGATGAACACTGAAGCTTTCTTT. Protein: CASSDAGMNTEAFF.

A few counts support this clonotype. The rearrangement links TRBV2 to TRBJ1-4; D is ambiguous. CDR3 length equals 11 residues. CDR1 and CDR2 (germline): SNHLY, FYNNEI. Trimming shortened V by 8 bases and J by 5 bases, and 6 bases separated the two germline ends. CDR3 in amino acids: CASLGNEKLFF. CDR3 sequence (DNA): TGTGCCAGCCTCGGGAATGAAAAACTGTTTTTT. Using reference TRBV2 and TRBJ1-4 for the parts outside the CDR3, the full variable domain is EPEVTQTPSHQVTQMGQEVILRCVPISNHLYFYWYRQILGQKVEFLVSFYNNEISEKSEIFDDQFSVERPDGSNFTLKIRSTKLEDSAMYFCASLGNEKLFFGSGTQLSVL.

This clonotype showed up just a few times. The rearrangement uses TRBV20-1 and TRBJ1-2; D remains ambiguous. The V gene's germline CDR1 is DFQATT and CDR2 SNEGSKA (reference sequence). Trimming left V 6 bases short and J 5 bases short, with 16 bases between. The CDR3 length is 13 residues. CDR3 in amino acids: CSAPEPQVYGYTF. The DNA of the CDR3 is TGCAGTGCCCCAGAACCCCAAGTTTATGGCTACACCTTC.